This T cell receptor beta chain was profiled in a study of control samples from healthy donors and cancer patients. This table comes from immunoSEQ multiplex PCR, and its TCRdb copy is limited to in-frame clones, with some not included. The table has under 130,000 clones, 80% to 90% seen once. The V and J ends lost 0 bases and 0 bases respectively, with 13 bases between them. Germline assignment: CDR1 SGDLS and CDR2 YYNGEE. The CDR3 runs to 17 residues. The J gene is TRBJ1-3, the V gene TRBV9; D is unresolved. The TCR originated in a man between 60 and 75 years old with lung cancer. Sequenced sample: PBMCs. The CDR3 coding sequence is TGTGCCAGCAGCGTAGCTGATATTAGTAGCTCTGGAAACACCATATATTTT. It encodes CASSVADISSSGNTIYF. The full variable domain, with the rest looked up from reference TRBV9 and TRBJ1-3, is DSGVTQTPKHLITATGQRVTLRCSPRSGDLSVYWYQQSLDQGLQFLIQYYNGEERAKGNILERFSAQQFPDLHSELNLSSLELGDSALYFCASSVADISSSGNTIYFGEGSWLTVV.